This T cell receptor beta chain is drawn from a study of molecular identifiers for immune sequencing clone quantification. Concerning this clonotype: Its specificity is unknown.

Study conclusions and caveats: Whereas clones above 20 RNA copies held under 1% of naive-cell molecules, they held over 99% of effector molecules. For highly expanded clones, sizes could be underestimated when identical TCR molecules share a barcode.

Germline V CDR1 and CDR2: SGHRS, YFSETQ. CDR3 length: 13 residues. Trimming left V 7 bases short and J 4 bases short, with 15 bases between. Previously described methods and listed TCR primers were used for bulk TCR libraries. Using its own MiXCR run on the PCR reads, TCRdb lists one record per CDR3 protein. Among some 100,000 distinct CDR3 sequences listed, roughly a third were seen once. Material: naive CD8+ T cells from blood, with Jurkat cell RNA spiked in. Subset noted: FACS-sorted CD8+CD4-CCR7+CD45RA+ naive T cells. The TCR originated in a human donor in good health. Some libraries in this study had Jurkat cell RNA spiked in. The V and J genes are TRBV5-1 and TRBJ2-7; D is possibly TRBD2 (6 bases). The CDR3 bases are TGCGCCAGCGGAGGACCCCGGGGGTACGAGCAGTACTTC. As protein: CASGGPRGYEQYF.